The 3 T cell receptor beta chains presented below share a single source sample, sequenced in a study of PD-L1 blockade in urothelial cancer. The table came from immunoSEQ multiplex PCR; TCRdb's copy has only in-frame clones and leaves some out. This repertoire shows tens of thousands of clones, approximately 77% found once; its top ten account for under 4.5%. The time point is: pretreatment peripheral blood. The sample consisted of PBMCs, taken around atezolizumab (anti-PD-L1) treatment. These receptors were taken from a man aged 65-85 years with urothelial cancer.

In its sample, this clone was seen once. The chain has TRBV15 and TRBJ2-5; the match to TRBD2 covers 7 bases. With V trimmed by 1 base and J by 7 bases, 9 bases remained unmatched. The germline CDR1 and CDR2 sequences are LNHNV and YYDKDF (reference sequence). This CDR3 contains 15 residues. DNA for the CDR3: TGTGCCACCAGCAGAGGGGGGGAGGGAGGAGGGACCCAGTACTTC. Translated: CATSRGGEGGGTQYF.

This rearrangement joins TRBV15 to TRBJ2-4; TRBD1 aligns across 8 bases. This CDR3 contains 16 residues. Germline CDR1 and CDR2: LNHNV and YYDKDF (reference sequence). V was pared by 1 base and J by 6 bases, with 8 bases of the junction left unmatched. Written as DNA, the CDR3 is TGTGCCACCAGCAGAGGGGACAGGTTTGGCGGAAACATTCAGTACTTC. Protein: CATSRGDRFGGNIQYF. The full variable domain, with the rest looked up from reference TRBV15 and TRBJ2-4, is DAMVIQNPRYQVTQFGKPVTLSCSQTLNHNVMYWYQQKSSQAPKLLFHYYDKDFNNEADTPDNFQSRRPNTSFCFLDIRSPGLGDTAMYLCATSRGDRFGGNIQYFGAGTRLSVL.

This clone was recorded only once. The V and J genes are TRBV25-1 and TRBJ2-7, with TRBD2 matching over 10 bases. The germline gives CDR1 MGHDK, CDR2 SYGVNS. The junction had 5 bases not matched to a gene; V was cut back by 7 bases and J by 2 bases. The CDR3 loop spans 14 amino acids. DNA for the CDR3: TGTGCCAGCACAAAAGCGGGAGGGCCCTACGAGCAGTACTTC. Translating gives CASTKAGGPYEQYF.